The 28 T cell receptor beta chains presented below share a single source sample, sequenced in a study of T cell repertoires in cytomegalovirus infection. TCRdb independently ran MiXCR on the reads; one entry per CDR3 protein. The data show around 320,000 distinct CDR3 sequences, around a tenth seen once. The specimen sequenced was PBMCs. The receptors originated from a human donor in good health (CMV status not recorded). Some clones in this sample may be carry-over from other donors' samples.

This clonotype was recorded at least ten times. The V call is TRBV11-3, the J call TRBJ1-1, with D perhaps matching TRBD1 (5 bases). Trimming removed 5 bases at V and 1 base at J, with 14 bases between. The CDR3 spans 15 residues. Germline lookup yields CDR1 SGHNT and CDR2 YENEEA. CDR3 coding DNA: TGTGCCAGCAGCGGGCCAGGGAGGGAGAACACTGAAGCTTTCTTT. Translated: CASSGPGRENTEAFF.

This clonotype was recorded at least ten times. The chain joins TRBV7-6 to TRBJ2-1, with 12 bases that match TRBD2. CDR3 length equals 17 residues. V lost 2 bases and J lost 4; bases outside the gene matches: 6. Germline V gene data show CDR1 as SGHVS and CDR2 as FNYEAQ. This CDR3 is CASSLSGLAGSYNEQFF. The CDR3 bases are TGTGCCAGCAGCTTATCCGGACTAGCGGGGTCGTACAATGAGCAGTTCTTC.

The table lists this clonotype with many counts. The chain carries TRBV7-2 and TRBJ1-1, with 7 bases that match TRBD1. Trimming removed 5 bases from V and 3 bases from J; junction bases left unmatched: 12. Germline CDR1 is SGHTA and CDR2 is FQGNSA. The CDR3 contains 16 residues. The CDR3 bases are TGTGCCAGCAGCGTAACCGGGACAGATTTATACACTGAAGCTTTCTTT. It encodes CASSVTGTDLYTEAFF.

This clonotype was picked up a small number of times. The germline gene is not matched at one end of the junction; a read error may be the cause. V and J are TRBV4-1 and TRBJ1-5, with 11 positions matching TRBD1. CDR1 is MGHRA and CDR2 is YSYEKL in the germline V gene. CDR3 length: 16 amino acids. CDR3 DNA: TGTGCCAGCAGCCATTCCGGACAGGGGGCGAGTCAGCCCCAGCATTTT. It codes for CASSHSGQGASQPQHF.

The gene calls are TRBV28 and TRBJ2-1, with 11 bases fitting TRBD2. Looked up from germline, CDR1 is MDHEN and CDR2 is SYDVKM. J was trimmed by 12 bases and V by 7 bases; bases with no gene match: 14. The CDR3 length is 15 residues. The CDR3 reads CASNPLAGGYVRQFF. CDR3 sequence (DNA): TGTGCCAGCAACCCCCTAGCGGGAGGTTACGTTCGGCAGTTCTTC.

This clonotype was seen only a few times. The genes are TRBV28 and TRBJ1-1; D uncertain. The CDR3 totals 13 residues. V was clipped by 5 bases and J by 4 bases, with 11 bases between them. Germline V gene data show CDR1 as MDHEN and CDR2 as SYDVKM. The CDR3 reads CASSKALRTEAFF. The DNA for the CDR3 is TGTGCCAGCAGTAAAGCCCTTCGCACTGAAGCTTTCTTT.

The chain's CDR3 is CATSRAPPGSGETQYF. DNA of the CDR3: TGTGCCACCAGCAGAGCCCCCCCCGGGTCGGGGGAGACCCAGTACTTC. The chain recombines TRBV15 with TRBJ2-5; possibly TRBD2 for D (5 bases). This CDR3 is 16 amino acids long. Germline V gene data show CDR1 as LNHNV and CDR2 as YYDKDF (reference sequence). V lost 1 base and J lost 5, with 17 bases in between.

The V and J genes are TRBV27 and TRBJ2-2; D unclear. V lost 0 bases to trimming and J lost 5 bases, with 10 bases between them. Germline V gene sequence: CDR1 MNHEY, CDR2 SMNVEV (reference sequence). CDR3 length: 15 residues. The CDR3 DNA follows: TGTGCCAGCAGTTTATCCCAGTCTATGACCGGGGAGCTGTTTTTT. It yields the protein CASSLSQSMTGELFF.

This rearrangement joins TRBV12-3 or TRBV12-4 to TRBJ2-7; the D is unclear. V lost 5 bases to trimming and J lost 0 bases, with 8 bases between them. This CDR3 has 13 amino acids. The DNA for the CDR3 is TGTGCCAGCAGTCGGGTTACCTCCTACGAGCAGTACTTC. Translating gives CASSRVTSYEQYF.

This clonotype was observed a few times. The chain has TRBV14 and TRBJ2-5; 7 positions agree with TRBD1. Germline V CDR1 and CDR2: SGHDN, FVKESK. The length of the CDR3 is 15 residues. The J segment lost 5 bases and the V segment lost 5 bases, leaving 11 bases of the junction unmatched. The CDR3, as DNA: TGTGCCAGCAGCTTACGGACAGGAACGCGGGAGACCCAGTACTTC. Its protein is CASSLRTGTRETQYF.

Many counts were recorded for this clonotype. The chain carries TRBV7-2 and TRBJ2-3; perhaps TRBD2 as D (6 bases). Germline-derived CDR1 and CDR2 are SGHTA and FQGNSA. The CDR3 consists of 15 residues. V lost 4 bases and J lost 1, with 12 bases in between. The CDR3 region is CASSSSGTRTDTQYF. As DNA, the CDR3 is TGTGCCAGCAGCTCCTCCGGGACTCGCACAGATACGCAGTATTTT.

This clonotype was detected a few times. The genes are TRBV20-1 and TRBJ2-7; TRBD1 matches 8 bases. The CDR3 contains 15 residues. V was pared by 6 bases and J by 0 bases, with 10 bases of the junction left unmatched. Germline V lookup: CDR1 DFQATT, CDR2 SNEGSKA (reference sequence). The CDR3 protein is CSAPSGGSSSYEQYF. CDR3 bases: TGCAGTGCCCCCTCAGGGGGCTCAAGCTCCTACGAGCAGTACTTC.

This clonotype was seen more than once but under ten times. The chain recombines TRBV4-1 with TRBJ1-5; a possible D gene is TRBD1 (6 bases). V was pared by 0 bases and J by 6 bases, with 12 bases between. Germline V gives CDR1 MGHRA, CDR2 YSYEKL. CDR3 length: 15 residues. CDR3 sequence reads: CASSQEPGVGQPQHF. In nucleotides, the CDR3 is TGCGCCAGCAGCCAAGAACCAGGGGTGGGTCAGCCCCAGCATTTT.

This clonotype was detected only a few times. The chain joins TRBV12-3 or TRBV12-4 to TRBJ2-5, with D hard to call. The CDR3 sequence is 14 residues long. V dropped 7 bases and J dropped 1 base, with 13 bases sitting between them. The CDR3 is CASTRHLRQETQYF. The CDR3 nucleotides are TGTGCCAGCACCCGACACTTACGCCAAGAGACCCAGTACTTC.

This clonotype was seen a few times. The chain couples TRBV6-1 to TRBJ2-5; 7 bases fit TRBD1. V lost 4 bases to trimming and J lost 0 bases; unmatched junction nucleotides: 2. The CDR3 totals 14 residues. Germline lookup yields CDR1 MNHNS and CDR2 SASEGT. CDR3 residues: CASSGQGYQETQYF. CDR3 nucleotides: TGTGCCAGCAGTGGACAGGGTTACCAAGAGACCCAGTACTTC.

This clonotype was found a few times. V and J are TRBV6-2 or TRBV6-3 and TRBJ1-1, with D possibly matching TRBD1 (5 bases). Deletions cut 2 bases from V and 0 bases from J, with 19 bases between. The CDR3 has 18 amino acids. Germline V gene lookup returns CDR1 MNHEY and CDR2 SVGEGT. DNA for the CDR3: TGTGCCAGCAGTTACGAGAAACTACAGGCGGTTATGAACACTGAAGCTTTCTTT. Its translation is CASSYEKLQAVMNTEAFF.

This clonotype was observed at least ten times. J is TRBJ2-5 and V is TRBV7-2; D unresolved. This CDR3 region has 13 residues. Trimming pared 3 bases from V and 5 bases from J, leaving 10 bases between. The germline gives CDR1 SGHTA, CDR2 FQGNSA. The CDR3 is CASSLNKRETQYF. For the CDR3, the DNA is TGTGCCAGCAGCTTGAATAAAAGGGAGACCCAGTACTTC. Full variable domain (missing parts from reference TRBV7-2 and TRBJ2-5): GAGVSQSPSNKVTEKGKDVELRCDPISGHTALYWYRQSLGQGLEFLIYFQGNSAPDKSGLPSDRFSAERTGGSVSTLTIQRTQQEDSAVYLCASSLNKRETQYFGPGTRLLVL.

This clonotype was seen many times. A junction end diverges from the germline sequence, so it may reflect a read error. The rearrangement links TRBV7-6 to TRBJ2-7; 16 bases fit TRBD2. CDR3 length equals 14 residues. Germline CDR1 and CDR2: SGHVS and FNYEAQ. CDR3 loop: CASSSGLAGGPSNF. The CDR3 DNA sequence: TGTGCCAGCAGCTCGGGACTAGCGGGAGGGCCATCCAACTTC. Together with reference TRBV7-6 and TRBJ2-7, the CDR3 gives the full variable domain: GAGVSQSPRYKVTKRGQDVALRCDPISGHVSLYWYRQALGQGPEFLTYFNYEAQQDKSGLPNDRFSAERPEGSISTLTIQRTEQRDSAMYRCASSSGLAGGPSNFGPGTRLTVT.

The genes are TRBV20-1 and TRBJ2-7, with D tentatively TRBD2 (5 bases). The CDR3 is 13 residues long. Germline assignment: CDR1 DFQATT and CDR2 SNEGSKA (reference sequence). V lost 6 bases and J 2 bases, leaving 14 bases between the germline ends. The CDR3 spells CSAEGRGAYEQYF. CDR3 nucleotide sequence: TGCAGTGCCGAAGGCCGGGGAGCCTACGAGCAGTACTTC.

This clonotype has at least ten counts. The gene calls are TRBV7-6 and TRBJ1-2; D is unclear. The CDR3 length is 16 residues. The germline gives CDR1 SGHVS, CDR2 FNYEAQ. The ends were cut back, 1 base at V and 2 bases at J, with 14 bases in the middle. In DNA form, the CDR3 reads TGTGCCAGCAGCTTAGGGACGTCAGTTGGGAACTATGGCTACACCTTC. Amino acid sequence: CASSLGTSVGNYGYTF.

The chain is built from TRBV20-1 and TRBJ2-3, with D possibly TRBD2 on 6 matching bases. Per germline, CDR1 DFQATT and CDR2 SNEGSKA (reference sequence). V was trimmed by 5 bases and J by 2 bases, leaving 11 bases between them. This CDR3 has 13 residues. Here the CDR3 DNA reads TGCAGTGCTCCCCGGACTACCACAGATACGCAGTATTTT. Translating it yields CSAPRTTTDTQYF.

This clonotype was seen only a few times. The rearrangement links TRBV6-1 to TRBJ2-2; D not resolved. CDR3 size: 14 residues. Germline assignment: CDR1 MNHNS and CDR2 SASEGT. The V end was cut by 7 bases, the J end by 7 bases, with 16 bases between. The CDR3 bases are TGTGCCAGCAACCCTCTGATATCGGTCGGGGAGCTGTTTTTT. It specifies CASNPLISVGELFF.

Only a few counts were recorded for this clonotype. DNA for the CDR3: TGTGCCAGCAGCCCACATACAGGGGTTAACACCGGGGAGCTGTTTTTT. This codes for CASSPHTGVNTGELFF. This rearrangement joins TRBV9 to TRBJ2-2; 7 nucleotides align to TRBD1. CDR3 length: 16 residues. The germline CDR1 and CDR2 sequences are SGDLS and YYNGEE. J lost 2 bases, V lost 4 bases, and 8 bases had no gene match.

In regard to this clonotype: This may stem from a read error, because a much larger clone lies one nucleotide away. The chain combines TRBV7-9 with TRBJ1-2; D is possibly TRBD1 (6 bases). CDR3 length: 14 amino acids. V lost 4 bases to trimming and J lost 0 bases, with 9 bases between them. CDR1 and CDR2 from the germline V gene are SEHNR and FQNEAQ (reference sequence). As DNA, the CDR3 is TGTGCCAGCAGCTGGACAGCCACTAACTATGGCTACACCTTC. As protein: CASSWTATNYGYTF.

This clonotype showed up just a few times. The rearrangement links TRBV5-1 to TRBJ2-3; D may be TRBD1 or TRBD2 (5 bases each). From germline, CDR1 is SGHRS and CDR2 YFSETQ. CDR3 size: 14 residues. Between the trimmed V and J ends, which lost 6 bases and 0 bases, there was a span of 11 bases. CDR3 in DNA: TGCGCCAGCACGGGGCCATTCAGCACAGATACGCAGTATTTT. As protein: CASTGPFSTDTQYF.

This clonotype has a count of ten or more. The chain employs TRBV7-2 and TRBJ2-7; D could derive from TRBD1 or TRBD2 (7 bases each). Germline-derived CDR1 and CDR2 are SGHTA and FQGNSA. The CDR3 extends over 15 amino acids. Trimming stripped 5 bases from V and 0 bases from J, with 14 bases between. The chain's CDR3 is CASSLAGDSSYEQYF. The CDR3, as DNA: TGTGCCAGCAGCCTCGCGGGGGACAGCTCCTACGAGCAGTACTTC.

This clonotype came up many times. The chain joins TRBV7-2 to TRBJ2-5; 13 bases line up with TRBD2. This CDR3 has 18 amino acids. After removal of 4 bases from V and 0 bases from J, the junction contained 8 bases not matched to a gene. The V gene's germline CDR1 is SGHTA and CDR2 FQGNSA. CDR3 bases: TGTGCCAGCAGCTACAGACTAGCGGGGGGCCTAAACCAAGAGACCCAGTACTTC. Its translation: CASSYRLAGGLNQETQYF.

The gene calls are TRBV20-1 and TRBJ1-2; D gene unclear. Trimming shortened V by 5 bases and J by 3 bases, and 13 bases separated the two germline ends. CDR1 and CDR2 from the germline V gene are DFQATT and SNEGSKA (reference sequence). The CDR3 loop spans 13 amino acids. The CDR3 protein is CSAAVGADYGYTF. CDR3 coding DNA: TGCAGTGCTGCCGTGGGCGCGGACTATGGCTACACCTTC.